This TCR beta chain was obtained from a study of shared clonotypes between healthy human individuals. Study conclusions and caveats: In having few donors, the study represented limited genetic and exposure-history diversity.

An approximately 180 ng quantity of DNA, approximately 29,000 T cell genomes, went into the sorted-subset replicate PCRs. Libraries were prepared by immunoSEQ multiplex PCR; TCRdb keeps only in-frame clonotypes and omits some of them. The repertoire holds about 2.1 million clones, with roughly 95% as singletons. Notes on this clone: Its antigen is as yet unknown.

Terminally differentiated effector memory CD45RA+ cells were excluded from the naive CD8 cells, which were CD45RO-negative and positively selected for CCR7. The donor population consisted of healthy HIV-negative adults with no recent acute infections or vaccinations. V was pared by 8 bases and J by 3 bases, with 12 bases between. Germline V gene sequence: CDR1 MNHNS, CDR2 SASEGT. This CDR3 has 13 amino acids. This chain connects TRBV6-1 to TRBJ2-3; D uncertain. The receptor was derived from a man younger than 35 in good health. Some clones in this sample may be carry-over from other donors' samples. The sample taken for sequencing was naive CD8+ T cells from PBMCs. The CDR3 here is CASFSLQTDTQYF. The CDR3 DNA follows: TGTGCCAGCTTTTCGCTGCAGACAGATACGCAGTATTTT.